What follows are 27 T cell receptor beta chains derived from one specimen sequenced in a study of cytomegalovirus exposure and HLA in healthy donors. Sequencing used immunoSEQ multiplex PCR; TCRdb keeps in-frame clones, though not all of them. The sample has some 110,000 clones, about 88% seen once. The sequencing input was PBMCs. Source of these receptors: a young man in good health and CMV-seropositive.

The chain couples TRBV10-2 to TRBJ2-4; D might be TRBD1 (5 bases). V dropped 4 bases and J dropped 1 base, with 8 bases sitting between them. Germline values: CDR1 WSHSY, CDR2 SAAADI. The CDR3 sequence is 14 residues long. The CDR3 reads CASSGGRAKNIQYF. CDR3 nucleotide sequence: TGCGCCAGCAGTGGGGGCAGGGCCAAAAACATTCAGTACTTC.

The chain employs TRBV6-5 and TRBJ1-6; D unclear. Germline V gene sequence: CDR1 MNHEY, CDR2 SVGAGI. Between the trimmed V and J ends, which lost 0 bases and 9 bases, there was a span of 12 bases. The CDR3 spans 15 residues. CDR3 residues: CASSYSGQNGSPLHF. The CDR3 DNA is TGTGCCAGCAGTTACTCTGGCCAAAATGGTTCACCCCTCCACTTT.

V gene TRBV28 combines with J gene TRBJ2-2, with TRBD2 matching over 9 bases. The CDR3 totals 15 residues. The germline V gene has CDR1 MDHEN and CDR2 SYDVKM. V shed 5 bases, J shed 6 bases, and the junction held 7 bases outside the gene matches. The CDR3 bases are TGTGCCAGCAGTCTTACGGCGGGGGGGTCCGGGGAGCTGTTTTTT. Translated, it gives CASSLTAGGSGELFF.

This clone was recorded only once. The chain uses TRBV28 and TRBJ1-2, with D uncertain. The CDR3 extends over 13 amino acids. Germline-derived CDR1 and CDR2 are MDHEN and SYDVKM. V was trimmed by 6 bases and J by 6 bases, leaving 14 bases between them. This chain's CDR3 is CASSYAAVDGYTF. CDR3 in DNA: TGTGCCAGCAGCTATGCCGCTGTAGATGGCTACACCTTC.

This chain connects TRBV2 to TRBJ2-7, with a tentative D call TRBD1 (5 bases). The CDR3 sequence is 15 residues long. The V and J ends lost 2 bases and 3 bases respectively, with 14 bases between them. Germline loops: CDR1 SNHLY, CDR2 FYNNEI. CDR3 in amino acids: CASSEKGSRYYEQYF. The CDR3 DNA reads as TGTGCCAGCAGTGAAAAGGGGTCGAGGTACTACGAGCAGTACTTC. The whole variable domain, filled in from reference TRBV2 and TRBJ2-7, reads EPEVTQTPSHQVTQMGQEVILRCVPISNHLYFYWYRQILGQKVEFLVSFYNNEISEKSEIFDDQFSVERPDGSNFTLKIRSTKLEDSAMYFCASSEKGSRYYEQYFGPGTRLTVT.

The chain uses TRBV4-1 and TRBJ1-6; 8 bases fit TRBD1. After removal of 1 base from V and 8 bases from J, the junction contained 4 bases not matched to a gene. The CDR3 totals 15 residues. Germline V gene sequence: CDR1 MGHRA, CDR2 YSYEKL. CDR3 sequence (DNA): TGCGCCAGCAGCCAAGGACCGGACAGGGATTCACCCCTCCACTTT. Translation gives CASSQGPDRDSPLHF.

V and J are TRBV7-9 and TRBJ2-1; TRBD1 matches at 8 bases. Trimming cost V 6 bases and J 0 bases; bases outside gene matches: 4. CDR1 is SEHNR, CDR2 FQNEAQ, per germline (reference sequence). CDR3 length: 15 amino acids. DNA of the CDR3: TGTGCCAGCAGTTTGACAGGGGTCTCCTACAATGAGCAGTTCTTC. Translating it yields CASSLTGVSYNEQFF.

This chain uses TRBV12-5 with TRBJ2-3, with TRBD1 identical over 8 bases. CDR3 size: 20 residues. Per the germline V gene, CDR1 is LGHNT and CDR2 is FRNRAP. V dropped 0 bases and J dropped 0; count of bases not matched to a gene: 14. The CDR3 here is CASGLVRGRGLTISTDTQYF. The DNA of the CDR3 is TGTGCTAGTGGTTTGGTACGCGGCAGGGGGCTTACAATTAGCACAGATACGCAGTATTTT.

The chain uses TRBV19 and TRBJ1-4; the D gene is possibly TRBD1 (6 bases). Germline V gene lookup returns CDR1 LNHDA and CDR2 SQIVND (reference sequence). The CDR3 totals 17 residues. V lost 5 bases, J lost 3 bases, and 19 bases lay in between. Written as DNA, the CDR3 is TGTGCCAGTAGTCCCCGGGGGGGGGCCAACCCTAATGAAAAACTGTTTTTT. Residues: CASSPRGGANPNEKLFF.

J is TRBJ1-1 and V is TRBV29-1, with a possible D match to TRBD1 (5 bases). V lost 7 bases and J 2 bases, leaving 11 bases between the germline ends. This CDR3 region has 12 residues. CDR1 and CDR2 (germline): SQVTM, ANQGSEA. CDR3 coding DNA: TGCAGCGGCGCAGGGATTAACACTGAAGCTTTCTTT. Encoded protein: CSGAGINTEAFF.

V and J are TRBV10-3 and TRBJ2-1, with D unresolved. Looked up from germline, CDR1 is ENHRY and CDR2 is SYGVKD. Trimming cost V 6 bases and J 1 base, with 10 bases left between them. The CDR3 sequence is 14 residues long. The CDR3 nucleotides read TGTGCCATCAGGTACAGCTTATCCTACAATGAGCAGTTCTTC. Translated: CAIRYSLSYNEQFF.

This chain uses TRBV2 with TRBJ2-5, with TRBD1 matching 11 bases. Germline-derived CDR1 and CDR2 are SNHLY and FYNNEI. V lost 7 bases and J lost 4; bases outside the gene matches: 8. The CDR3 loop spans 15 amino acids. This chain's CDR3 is CASMDRGQLGETQYF. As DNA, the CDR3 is TGTGCCAGCATGGACAGGGGGCAACTGGGAGAGACCCAGTACTTC.

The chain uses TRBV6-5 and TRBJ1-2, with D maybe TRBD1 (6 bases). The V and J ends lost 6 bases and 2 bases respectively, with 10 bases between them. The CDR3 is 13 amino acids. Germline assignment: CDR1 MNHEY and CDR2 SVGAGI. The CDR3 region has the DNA TGTGCCAGCAGATTCGGACAGAACTATGGCTACACCTTC. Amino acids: CASRFGQNYGYTF.

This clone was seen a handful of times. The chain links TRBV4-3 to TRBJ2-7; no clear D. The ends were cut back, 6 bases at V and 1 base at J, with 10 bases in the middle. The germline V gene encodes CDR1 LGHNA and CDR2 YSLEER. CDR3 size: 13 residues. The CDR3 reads CASSPVRSYEQYF. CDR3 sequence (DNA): TGCGCCAGCAGTCCCGTCAGATCCTACGAGCAGTACTTC.

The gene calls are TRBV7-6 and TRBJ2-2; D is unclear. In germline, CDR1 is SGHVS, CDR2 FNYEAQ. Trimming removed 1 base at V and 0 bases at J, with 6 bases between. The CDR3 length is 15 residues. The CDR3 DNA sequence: TGTGCCAGCAGCTTAGTCCGTGCGAACACCGGGGAGCTGTTTTTT. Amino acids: CASSLVRANTGELFF.

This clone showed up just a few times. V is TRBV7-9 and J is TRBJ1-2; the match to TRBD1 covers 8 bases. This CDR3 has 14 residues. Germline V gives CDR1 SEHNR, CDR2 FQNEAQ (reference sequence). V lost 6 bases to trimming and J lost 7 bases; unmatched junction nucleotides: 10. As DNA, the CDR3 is TGTGCCAGCAGTTTTTCGGACAGGGCGGCTGGCTACACCTTC. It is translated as CASSFSDRAAGYTF.

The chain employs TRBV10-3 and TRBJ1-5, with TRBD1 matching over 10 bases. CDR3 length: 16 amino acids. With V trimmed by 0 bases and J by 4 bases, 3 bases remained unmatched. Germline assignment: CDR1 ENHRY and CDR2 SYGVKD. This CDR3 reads CAISESRTGGNQPQHF. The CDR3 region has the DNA TGTGCCATCAGTGAGTCAAGGACAGGGGGAAATCAGCCCCAGCATTTT.

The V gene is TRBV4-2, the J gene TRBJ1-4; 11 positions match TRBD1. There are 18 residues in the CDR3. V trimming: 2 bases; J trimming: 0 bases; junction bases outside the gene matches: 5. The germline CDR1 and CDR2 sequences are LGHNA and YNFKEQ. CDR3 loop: CASSQIKGQGATNEKLFF. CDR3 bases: TGTGCCAGCAGCCAAATTAAGGGACAGGGGGCAACTAATGAAAAACTGTTTTTT.

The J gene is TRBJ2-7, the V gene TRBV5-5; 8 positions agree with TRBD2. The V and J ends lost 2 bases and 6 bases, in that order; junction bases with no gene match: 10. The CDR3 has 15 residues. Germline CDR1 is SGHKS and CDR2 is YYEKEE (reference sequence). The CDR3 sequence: CASSLPGAGVGEQYF. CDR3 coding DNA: TGTGCCAGCAGCTTACCAGGAGCGGGGGTGGGCGAGCAGTACTTC.

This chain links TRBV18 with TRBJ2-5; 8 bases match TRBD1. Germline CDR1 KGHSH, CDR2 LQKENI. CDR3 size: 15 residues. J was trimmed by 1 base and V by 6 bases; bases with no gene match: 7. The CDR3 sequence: CASSRTGGIQETQYF. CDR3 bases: TGTGCCAGCTCCCGAACAGGGGGTATCCAAGAGACCCAGTACTTC.

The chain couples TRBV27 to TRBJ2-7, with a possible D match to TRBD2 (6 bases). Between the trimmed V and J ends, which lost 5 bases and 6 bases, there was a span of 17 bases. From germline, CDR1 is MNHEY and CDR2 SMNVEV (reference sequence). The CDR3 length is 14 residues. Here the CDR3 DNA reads TGTGCCAGCAGTGTTCGGCGGGATGGGGGCGAGCAGTACTTC. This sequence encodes CASSVRRDGGEQYF.

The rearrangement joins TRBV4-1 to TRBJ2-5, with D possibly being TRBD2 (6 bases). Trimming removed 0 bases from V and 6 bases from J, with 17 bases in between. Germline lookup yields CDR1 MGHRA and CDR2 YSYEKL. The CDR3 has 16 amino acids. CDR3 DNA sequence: TGCGCCAGCAGCCAAGAAGGGTCCCTAGCGAGGAAGACCCAGTACTTC. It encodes CASSQEGSLARKTQYF.

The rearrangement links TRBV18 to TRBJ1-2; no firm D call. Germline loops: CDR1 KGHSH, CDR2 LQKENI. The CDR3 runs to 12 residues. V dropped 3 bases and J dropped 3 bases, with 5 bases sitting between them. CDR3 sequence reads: CASSPGDYGYTF. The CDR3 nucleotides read TGTGCCAGCTCACCGGGAGACTATGGCTACACCTTC. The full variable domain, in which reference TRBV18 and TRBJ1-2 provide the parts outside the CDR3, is NAGVMQNPRHLVRRRGQEARLRCSPMKGHSHVYWYRQLPEEGLKFMVYLQKENIIDESGMPKERFSAEFPKEGPSILRIQQVVRGDSAAYFCASSPGDYGYTFGSGTRLTVV.

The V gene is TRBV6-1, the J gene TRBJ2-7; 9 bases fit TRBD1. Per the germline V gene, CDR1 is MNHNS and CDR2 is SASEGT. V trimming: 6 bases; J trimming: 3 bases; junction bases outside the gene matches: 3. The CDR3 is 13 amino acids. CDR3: CASSQTGGYEQYF. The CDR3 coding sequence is TGTGCCAGCAGCCAGACAGGGGGCTACGAGCAGTACTTC.

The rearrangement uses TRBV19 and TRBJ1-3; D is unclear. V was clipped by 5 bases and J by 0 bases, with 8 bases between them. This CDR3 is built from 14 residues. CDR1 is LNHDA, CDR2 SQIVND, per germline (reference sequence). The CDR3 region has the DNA TGTGCCAGTAGTGGGCGTACCTCTGGAAACACCATATATTTT. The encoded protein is CASSGRTSGNTIYF. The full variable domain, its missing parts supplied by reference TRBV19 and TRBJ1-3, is DGGITQSPKYLFRKEGQNVTLSCEQNLNHDAMYWYRQDPGQGLRLIYYSQIVNDFQKGDIAEGYSVSREKKESFPLTVTSAQKNPTAFYLCASSGRTSGNTIYFGEGSWLTVV.

CDR3 residues: CASSREPQETQYF. CDR3 nucleotides: TGTGCCAGCAGTCGGGAGCCTCAAGAGACCCAGTACTTC. This chain connects TRBV6-5 to TRBJ2-5; possibly TRBD2 for D (6 bases). Germline V gene sequence: CDR1 MNHEY, CDR2 SVGAGI. The CDR3 loop spans 13 amino acids. Trimming took 5 bases from V and 2 from J, leaving 9 bases between them.

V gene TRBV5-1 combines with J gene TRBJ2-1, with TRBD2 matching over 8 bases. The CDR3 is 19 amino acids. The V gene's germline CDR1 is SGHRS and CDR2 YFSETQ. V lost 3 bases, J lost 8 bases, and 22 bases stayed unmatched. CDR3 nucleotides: TGCGCCAGCAGCTCTGTCCCCTTGGAAGCGGGGGCCCCGGGGCATGAGCAGTTCTTC. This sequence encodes CASSSVPLEAGAPGHEQFF.